This T cell receptor beta chain was sequenced during a study of T cell responses to AZD1222 COVID-19 vaccine. Study results and limitations: Among vaccine-associated CD4 TCRs, coverage spanned spike, with dominance at 160-218 and 743-854. The donor group comprised mostly white British people and more females; the analysis possibly underestimated clonal diversity.

Regarding this clone: The antigen is unknown.

Clones were sequenced by immunoSEQ multiplex PCR, and TCRdb holds only the in-frame ones, with some missing. The table has some 150,000 clones, roughly nine tenths seen once. CDR3 length equals 16 residues. Trimming cost V 5 bases and J 1 base, with 17 bases left between them. Germline assignment: CDR1 MNHEY and CDR2 SMNVEV (reference sequence). The clonotype comes from an adult in good health. Sequencing was performed on peripheral blood, taken on day 0 of MenACWY control vaccination. The chain carries TRBV27 and TRBJ1-2, with a possible D match to TRBD1 (5 bases). The CDR3 DNA reads as TGTGCCAGCAGTCCTTATCTGACAGCGAGTAACTATGGCTACACCTTC. Protein sequence: CASSPYLTASNYGYTF.